The TCR beta chain described here comes from a study of control samples from healthy donors and cancer patients. Only in-frame clones appear in the TCRdb table, and some are missing; sequencing was by immunoSEQ multiplex PCR. In the table there are fewer than 95,000 clones, about 82% of which are singletons. Trimming shortened V by 8 bases and J by 4 bases, and 15 bases separated the two germline ends. Per germline, CDR1 MNHEY and CDR2 SMNVEV (reference sequence). This CDR3 has 14 residues. This TCR was recovered from a man aged 25 to 45 in good health. The sample comprised blood. J is TRBJ1-5 and V is TRBV27, with D possibly being TRBD1 (6 bases). In nucleotides, the CDR3 is TGTGCCAGCGGAAAGAGGGACATTAATCAGCCCCAGCATTTT. Translation gives CASGKRDINQPQHF.